Listed here are 20 T cell receptor beta chains from one sample, sequenced in a study of regulatory T cells in long-lasting Graves disease. Indicated time point: newly diagnosed GD, antithyroid drugs for less than 3 months. From PBMCs, RNA was extracted and then used to make the TCR library. Construction of TCR beta libraries relied on iRepertoire HTBI primers and on Arm-PCR targeting CDR3 regions. From the multiplex PCR reads, TCRdb called clonotypes with MiXCR, one entry per CDR3 protein. The profile covers over 350,000 distinct CDR3 sequences, with 13% to 15% appearing a single time and roughly 15% taken by the ten largest. This same sample was also taken into another study, of T cells in Graves' hyperthyroidism and ophthalmopathy.

Sequenced here: peripheral blood mononuclear cells (PBMCs), sampled at new diagnosis, from a patient treated with antithyroid drugs. The receptors were sampled from a woman aged 45-65 years with Graves disease.

As for this clonotype: Mismatch with germline at one junction end may stem from a read error. The V call is TRBV12-3 or TRBV12-4, the J call TRBJ1-6; unclear D gene. The CDR3 is 16 amino acids. The CDR3 coding sequence is TGTACCAGCAGTTTCTCGTCTACCGGTTATAATTCACCCCTCCACTTT. This gives the protein CTSSFSSTGYNSPLHF.

This clonotype was found many times. The chain couples TRBV12-3 or TRBV12-4 to TRBJ1-1, with 7 bases aligning to TRBD1. Trimming cost V 3 bases and J 7 bases; bases outside gene matches: 2. The CDR3 is 12 residues long. CDR3: CASSFGTVEAFF. Written as DNA, the CDR3 is TGTGCCAGCAGTTTCGGGACAGTTGAAGCTTTCTTT.

The chain joins TRBV9 to TRBJ2-1; 7 nucleotides agree with TRBD2. The germline gives CDR1 SGDLS, CDR2 YYNGEE. V was clipped by 4 bases and J by 1 base; unmatched bases: 5. The CDR3 spans 15 residues. The CDR3 protein is CASSPGLVSYNEQFF. The CDR3 DNA sequence: TGTGCCAGCAGCCCCGGACTAGTATCCTACAATGAGCAGTTCTTC.

This clonotype came up many times. The chain is built from TRBV3-1 and TRBJ2-3; TRBD2 matches at 8 bases. This CDR3 is built from 14 residues. The V gene end was trimmed by 4 bases and the J gene end by 3 bases; junction bases not matched to a gene: 3. CDR1 is LGHDT and CDR2 is YNNKEL in the germline V gene (reference sequence). The DNA of the CDR3 is TGTGCCAGCAGCCTCCGACTAGCGACAGATACGCAGTATTTT. Amino acid sequence: CASSLRLATDTQYF.

This chain joins TRBV6-1 and TRBJ1-6; tentative D call: TRBD1 (5 bases). The CDR3 spans 17 residues. Germline V gene sequence: CDR1 MNHNS, CDR2 SASEGT. Trimming cost V 5 bases and J 0 bases, with 14 bases left between them. The CDR3 sequence is CASSTASDSSYNSPLHF. The CDR3 nucleotides read TGTGCCAGCAGTACGGCGAGTGACAGCTCCTATAATTCACCCCTCCACTTT.

As regards this clonotype: The germline gene is not matched at one end of the junction; a read error may be the cause. The V and J genes are TRBV28 and TRBJ1-4; D is uncertain. Per germline, CDR1 MDHEN and CDR2 SYDVKM. The length of the CDR3 is 14 residues. The CDR3 DNA is TGTGCCAGCGGTTTGAGGGAAAGAAGTGAAAAACTGTTTTTT. Its protein is CASGLRERSEKLFF.

Concerning this clonotype: A much larger clone lies a single base off, so this may be a read error. Likely a read error: the CDR3 ends without its conserved phenylalanine or tryptophan. This chain connects TRBV12-3 or TRBV12-4 to TRBJ1-2, with 8 bases identical to TRBD1. J was trimmed by 3 bases and V by 6 bases; bases with no gene match: 3. The CDR3 is 13 amino acids. The chain's CDR3 is CASRRTGYYGYTL. The DNA for the CDR3 is TGTGCCAGCAGGAGGACAGGGTACTATGGCTACACCCTC.

The table lists this clonotype with many counts. V and J are TRBV12-3 or TRBV12-4 and TRBJ2-1, with 8 bases identical to TRBD2. The CDR3 is 14 residues long. Losses at the gene ends were 4 bases for V and 9 bases for J; bases not matched to a gene: 8. The CDR3 loop reads CASSYSAGGGEQFF. CDR3 nucleotide sequence: TGTGCCAGCAGTTACTCTGCGGGAGGTGGTGAGCAGTTCTTC.

The chain couples TRBV3-1 to TRBJ1-2; D remains ambiguous. Germline CDR1 is LGHDT and CDR2 is YNNKEL (reference sequence). The CDR3 totals 13 residues. The V end was cut by 4 bases, the J end by 4 bases, with 10 bases between. CDR3 region: CASSPNWGYGYTF. In DNA form, the CDR3 reads TGTGCCAGCAGCCCGAACTGGGGCTATGGCTACACCTTC.

This clonotype has just a few counts. The chain recombines TRBV27 with TRBJ1-4; 7 positions match TRBD1. With V trimmed by 4 bases and J by 8 bases, 10 bases remained unmatched. CDR1 and CDR2 from the germline V gene are MNHEY and SMNVEV (reference sequence). The CDR3 covers 15 residues. The CDR3: CASSSIPGQREKLFF. The CDR3 region has the DNA TGTGCCAGCAGTTCTATCCCGGGACAGCGGGAAAAACTGTTTTTT.

Concerning this clonotype itself: A read error is the likely source, as a far larger clone sits one nucleotide away. The chain recombines TRBV9 with TRBJ1-1, with a weak D call TRBD1 (5 bases). V lost 2 bases to trimming and J lost 1 base, with 6 bases between them. CDR1 is SGDLS, CDR2 YYNGEE, per germline. The CDR3 runs 13 residues. The CDR3 loop reads CASSVQGNTEAFF. CDR3 bases: TGTGCCAGCAGCGTTCAGGGGAACACTGAAGCTTTCTTT.

The table lists this clonotype with a few counts. This CDR3 reads CATRTAGAHEPNYGYTF. The CDR3, as DNA: TGTGCCACACGAACAGCTGGAGCACACGAACCTAACTATGGCTACACCTTC. The rearrangement joins TRBV6-4 to TRBJ1-2; D not resolved. V was pared by 10 bases and J by 0 bases, with 24 bases between. This CDR3 is built from 17 residues. Germline CDR1 reads MRHNA; CDR2 reads SNTAGT.

The V gene is TRBV20-1, the J gene TRBJ1-1; D is possibly TRBD1 (5 bases). V shed 3 bases and J shed 2 bases, with 7 bases lying between them. This CDR3 is 12 amino acids long. Germline V gene data show CDR1 as DFQATT and CDR2 as SNEGSKA (reference sequence). Here the CDR3 DNA reads TGCAGTGCTAGGGGGACTAACACTGAAGCTTTCTTT. This encodes CSARGTNTEAFF.

This chain connects TRBV5-1 to TRBJ2-3; TRBD2 is a possible D gene (6 bases). V lost 2 bases and J lost 2, with 12 bases in between. The CDR3 consists of 15 residues. CDR1 and CDR2 (germline): SGHRS, YFSETQ. The CDR3 reads CASSLAGSDTDTQYF. Written as DNA, the CDR3 is TGCGCCAGCAGCTTAGCGGGCTCCGACACAGATACGCAGTATTTT.

This clonotype was found a few times. The chain has TRBV6-5 and TRBJ1-4; D gene ambiguous. Trimming left V 2 bases short and J 8 bases short, with 21 bases between. This CDR3 contains 17 residues. Germline CDR1 and CDR2: MNHEY and SVGAGI. This CDR3 is CASSYTRQPSTMEKLFF. The CDR3 DNA sequence: TGTGCCAGCAGTTACACGAGACAACCTAGCACTATGGAAAAACTGTTTTTT.

There are many counts of this clonotype. This chain links TRBV28 with TRBJ2-3, with TRBD2 identical over 13 bases. Germline V gene data show CDR1 as MDHEN and CDR2 as SYDVKM. Unmatched junction bases numbered 8, after V lost 8 bases and J lost 6 bases. The CDR3 contains 15 residues. CDR3 in amino acids: CASGGLAGRLDTQYF. CDR3 nucleotide sequence: TGTGCCAGCGGGGGACTAGCGGGACGTCTGGATACGCAGTATTTT.

The chain links TRBV10-3 to TRBJ2-1, with no clear D. This CDR3 comprises 12 residues. V was cut by 0 bases and J by 11 bases, with 8 bases left in between. Germline CDR1 is ENHRY and CDR2 is SYGVKD. CDR3 loop: CAISESGRQQFF. CDR3 DNA sequence: TGTGCCATCAGTGAGTCTGGTAGGCAGCAGTTCTTC.

This clonotype occurred a few times. This chain links TRBV5-1 with TRBJ2-2; 9 positions match TRBD1. Germline CDR1 and CDR2: SGHRS and YFSETQ. The CDR3 totals 16 residues. Trimming cost V 3 bases and J 7 bases; bases outside gene matches: 10. In DNA form, the CDR3 reads TGCGCCAGCAGCTCCGACTCTACAGGGGGCATCGGGGAGCTGTTTTTT. Translation gives CASSSDSTGGIGELFF. The entire variable domain, with the rest obtained from reference TRBV5-1 and TRBJ2-2, is as follows: KAGVTQTPRYLIKTRGQQVTLSCSPISGHRSVSWYQQTPGQGLQFLFEYFSETQRNKGNFPGRFSGRQFSNSRSEMNVSTLELGDSALYLCASSSDSTGGIGELFFGEGSRLTVL.

This clonotype was found once. Possible read error: a much larger clone is one base away. This sequence joins TRBV18 and TRBJ2-4, with D perhaps matching TRBD1 (5 bases). Gene TRBJ1-2 matches the end of the DNA better, so the J call may be wrong. Germline CDR1 and CDR2: KGHSH and LQKENI. The CDR3 runs 16 residues. CDR3 bases: TGTGCCAGCTCACCCGGGGATCGAGCTGACAGTTATGGCTACACCTTC. This gives the protein CASSPGDRADSYGYTF.

The chain recombines TRBV20-1 with TRBJ1-5, with TRBD1 as a possible D gene (5 bases). V lost 3 bases and J 1 base, leaving 16 bases between the germline ends. This CDR3 has 16 amino acids. Germline lookup yields CDR1 DFQATT and CDR2 SNEGSKA (reference sequence). This CDR3 reads CSASPRGAGSNQPQHF. The DNA of the CDR3 is TGCAGTGCTAGTCCCCGCGGGGCGGGGAGCAATCAGCCCCAGCATTTT.